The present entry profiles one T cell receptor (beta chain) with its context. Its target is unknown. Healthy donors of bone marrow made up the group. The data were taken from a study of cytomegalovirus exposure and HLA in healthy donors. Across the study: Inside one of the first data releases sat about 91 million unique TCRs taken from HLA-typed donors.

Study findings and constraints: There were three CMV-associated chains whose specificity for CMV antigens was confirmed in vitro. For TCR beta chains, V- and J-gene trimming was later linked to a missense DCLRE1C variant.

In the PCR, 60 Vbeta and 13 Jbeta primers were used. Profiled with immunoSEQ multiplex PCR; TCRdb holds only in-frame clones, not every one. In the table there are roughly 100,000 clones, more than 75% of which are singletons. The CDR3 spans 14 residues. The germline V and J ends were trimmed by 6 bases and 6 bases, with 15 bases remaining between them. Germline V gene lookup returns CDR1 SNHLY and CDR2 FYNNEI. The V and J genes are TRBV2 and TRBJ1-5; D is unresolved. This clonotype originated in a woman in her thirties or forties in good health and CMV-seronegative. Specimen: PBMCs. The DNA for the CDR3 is TGTGCCAGCAGCATAGAAGACCGGGGTCAGCCCCAGCATTTT. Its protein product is CASSIEDRGQPQHF.